Only one count was recorded for the clone carrying this T cell receptor (beta chain). Antigen specificity is unknown. The use of a sample-barcoded 5' primer and a J-beta primer mix characterized a second PCR of roughly 6 to 11 cycles. Every molecule of cDNA carried a tag from a template-switch adaptor with 12 random nucleotides. Each single sample gave us at least 2.5 million CDR3-containing paired-end reads. In TCRdb, the 5' RACE reads were re-called with MiXCR into one record per CDR3 protein. The profile shows over 1.5 million distinct CDR3 sequences, roughly 49% of them singletons. Trimming stripped 6 bases from V and 0 bases from J, with 11 bases between. Per germline, CDR1 MNHEY and CDR2 SMNVEV (reference sequence). The CDR3 runs 14 residues. The data are from a study of blood T cells in healthy people across ages. Overall study findings and caveats: Strong correlation existed between TCR beta diversity and naive T cell percentage.

The sample comprised blood. The clonotype comes from a woman between 40 and 55 years old in good health. The J gene is TRBJ1-2, the V gene TRBV27, with D perhaps TRBD1 (6 bases). DNA for the CDR3: TGTGCCAGCAGACCAGGGGTGCCTAACTATGGCTACACCTTC. Translation: CASRPGVPNYGYTF.